Listed below are T cell receptor beta chains from one sample, sequenced in a study of blood T cell repertoires in COVID-19. Generated by immunoSEQ multiplex PCR, the TCRdb table keeps only in-frame clones and is missing some. The sample records around 320,000 clones, roughly 90% being singletons. Sequencing was done on a sample of PBMCs or T cells enriched from blood (not recorded which). These receptors came from a woman in her twenties or thirties who had been exposed to COVID-19. CDR3s include the opening cysteine and the closing phenylalanine or tryptophan.

V	J	CDR3
TRBV6-1	TRBJ1-3	CASSDRDRSGNTIYF
TRBV9	TRBJ2-7	CASSLTGKFHEQYF
TRBV2	TRBJ2-2	CASSLQGEGELFF
TRBV6-4	TRBJ1-5	CASSDRGGGQPQHF
TRBV4-1	TRBJ1-2	CASSQLPGGYGYTF
TRBV5-1	TRBJ1-2	CASSSGGGYGYTF
TRBV14	TRBJ1-1	CASSQVGGVAEAFF
TRBV6-4	TRBJ2-7	CASSDSGGCYEQYF
TRBV2	TRBJ1-2	CASTQTGSGGYTF
TRBV5-1	TRBJ1-1	CASSIGTGHTMNTEAFF
TRBV4-3	TRBJ1-6	CASSQDYRENSPLHF
TRBV4-2	TRBJ1-6	CASSQDATRNSPLHF
TRBV25-1	TRBJ2-2	CASSAYSRERRPTGELFF
TRBV7-3	TRBJ2-1	CASSSWGAGGPSSYNEQFF
TRBV2	TRBJ1-2	CASSVDRLRGYTF
TRBV10-3	TRBJ1-1	CAISDTVNTEAFF
TRBV6-5	TRBJ2-7	CASRGQGPYEQYF
TRBV7-2	TRBJ2-5	CASSLDSLRETQYF
TRBV5-1	TRBJ2-5	CASQGRGILQETQYF
TRBV7-9	TRBJ2-7	CASSLVGAPVYEQYF
TRBV15	TRBJ1-1	CATSSRYRVDTEAFF
TRBV19	TRBJ2-5	CASSIQRQETQYF
TRBV5-1	TRBJ2-7	CASSLELASEQYF
TRBV11-2	TRBJ1-2	CASSLDRDRNYGYTF
TRBV5-1	TRBJ2-2	CASRRSGQGGTGELFF
TRBV5-6	TRBJ1-6	CASSLARGQAGNSPLHF
TRBV5-1	TRBJ1-2	CASSDRGQDGYTF
TRBV7-2	TRBJ2-1	CASSFPLAGANNEQFF
TRBV5-1	TRBJ2-1	CASSLGSGIGWNEQFF